These T cell receptor beta chains were read from a single sample in a study of beta chain features in type 1 diabetes. Clones were sequenced by immunoSEQ multiplex PCR, and TCRdb holds only the in-frame ones, with some missing. The repertoire holds 900,000 or so clones, with about a sixth as singletons. Sequenced: naive CD4+ T cells from blood. The receptor set was obtained from a woman between 18 and 29 years old in good health. CDR3s include the opening cysteine and the closing phenylalanine or tryptophan. A D gene is named only where the DNA matches it firmly. Size is stated for part of the rows, as once, few or many counts, or as a class when the clone is expanded.

abundance: .
d_gene: .
j_gene: TRBJ1-1
v_gene: TRBV5-4
CDR3nt: TGTGCCAGCAGCTTGGCCAGGGTAAACACTGAAGCTTTCTTT
CDR3aa: CASSLARVNTEAFF

abundance: few
d_gene: .
j_gene: TRBJ2-6
v_gene: TRBV9
CDR3nt: TGTGCCAGCAGCGTAGATCCCTCTGGGGCCAACGTCCTGACTTTC
CDR3aa: CASSVDPSGANVLTF

abundance: .
d_gene: .
j_gene: TRBJ2-2
v_gene: TRBV19
CDR3nt: TGTGCCAGTAGTTTAGCAGTTACCGGGGAGCTGTTTTTT
CDR3aa: CASSLAVTGELFF

abundance: few
d_gene: .
j_gene: TRBJ2-2
v_gene: TRBV5-1
CDR3nt: TGCGCCAGCAGCTTGGGCCAGGGCGTAACCGGGGAGCTGTTTTTT
CDR3aa: CASSLGQGVTGELFF

abundance: .
d_gene: .
j_gene: TRBJ2-2
v_gene: TRBV19
CDR3nt: TGTGCCAGTAGTATAGGACTGGTGGACGCCGGGGAGCTGTTTTTT
CDR3aa: CASSIGLVDAGELFF

abundance: .
d_gene: .
j_gene: TRBJ2-2
v_gene: TRBV7-3
CDR3nt: TGTGCCAGCAGCTTATCAGGGACCGGGGAGCTGTTTTTT
CDR3aa: CASSLSGTGELFF

abundance: few
d_gene: .
j_gene: TRBJ2-1
v_gene: TRBV6-5
CDR3nt: TGTGCCAGCAGTTCCGTGGCCGGACCCCACAATGAGCAGTTCTTC
CDR3aa: CASSSVAGPHNEQFF

abundance: .
d_gene: TRBD1
j_gene: TRBJ2-7
v_gene: TRBV28
CDR3nt: TGTGCCAGCAGTGCTCCCAGGGGGAACTACGAGCAGTACTTC
CDR3aa: CASSAPRGNYEQYF

abundance: .
d_gene: .
j_gene: TRBJ1-4
v_gene: TRBV27
CDR3nt: TGTGCCAGCAGTTTCGTGAGGGGAAATGAAAAACTGTTTTTT
CDR3aa: CASSFVRGNEKLFF

abundance: few
d_gene: TRBD2
j_gene: TRBJ2-3
v_gene: TRBV7-2
CDR3nt: TGTGCCAGCAGCTTAAGACTAGCGGGAACAGATACGCAGTATTTT
CDR3aa: CASSLRLAGTDTQYF

abundance: few
d_gene: .
j_gene: TRBJ1-2
v_gene: TRBV5-1
CDR3nt: TGCGCCAGCAGCTTCTCCAGTGGGCACTATGGCTACACCTTC
CDR3aa: CASSFSSGHYGYTF

abundance: .
d_gene: TRBD2
j_gene: TRBJ2-7
v_gene: TRBV4-3
CDR3nt: TGCGCCAGCAGCCACCAACTAGCGGGACTCTACGAGCAGTACTTC
CDR3aa: CASSHQLAGLYEQYF

abundance: few
d_gene: .
j_gene: TRBJ2-3
v_gene: TRBV15
CDR3nt: TGTGCCACCAGCAGATCCCACGGGGGAAGCACAGATACGCAGTATTTT
CDR3aa: CATSRSHGGSTDTQYF

abundance: .
d_gene: TRBD2
j_gene: TRBJ2-1
v_gene: TRBV4-2
CDR3nt: TGTGCCAGCAGCCGAGGACCGGGACTAGCTTTAGGCAATGAGCAGTTCTTC
CDR3aa: CASSRGPGLALGNEQFF

abundance: .
d_gene: .
j_gene: TRBJ2-1
v_gene: TRBV21-1
CDR3nt: TGTGCCAGCAGCGGCCCGGGACTAGCGGGAGGTCACATCACCTACAATGAGCAGTTCTTC
CDR3aa: CASSGPGLAGGHITYNEQFF

abundance: .
d_gene: TRBD1
j_gene: TRBJ1-1
v_gene: TRBV7-9
CDR3nt: TGCGCCAGCAGCCCAGGGGGCGCCGACACTGAAGCTTTCTTT
CDR3aa: CASSPGGADTEAFF

abundance: few
d_gene: TRBD2
j_gene: TRBJ2-7
v_gene: TRBV11-1
CDR3nt: TGTGCCAGCAGCTCCGAAGCGGGAGGCGCCTACGAGCAGTACTTC
CDR3aa: CASSSEAGGAYEQYF

abundance: .
d_gene: .
j_gene: TRBJ2-5
v_gene: TRBV18
CDR3nt: TGTGCCAGCTCACCAACTTCTTTGGGCGGCGAGACCCAGTACTTC
CDR3aa: CASSPTSLGGETQYF

abundance: once
d_gene: TRBD1
j_gene: TRBJ1-2
v_gene: TRBV7-9
CDR3nt: TGTGCCAGCACCAAGCTGGACAGGGGAGGGCTTTACTATGGCTACACCTTC
CDR3aa: CASTKLDRGGLYYGYTF

abundance: few
d_gene: TRBD1
j_gene: TRBJ2-3
v_gene: TRBV10-3
CDR3nt: TGTGCCATCAGTGGACAGGGACAACCAGATACGCAGTATTTT
CDR3aa: CAISGQGQPDTQYF

abundance: .
d_gene: TRBD2
j_gene: TRBJ2-1
v_gene: TRBV14
CDR3nt: TGTGCCAGCAGCAGGGGCGGGAGGGCCTACAATGAGCAGTTCTTC
CDR3aa: CASSRGGRAYNEQFF

abundance: .
d_gene: TRBD2
j_gene: TRBJ2-2
v_gene: TRBV7-9
CDR3nt: TGTGCCAGCAGCTTGGGACTAGTTGGCGGGGAGCTGTTTTTT
CDR3aa: CASSLGLVGGELFF

abundance: .
d_gene: .
j_gene: TRBJ1-2
v_gene: TRBV13
CDR3nt: TGTGCCAGCAGCTCCCCCCGGGACAAGTTGTTACCTAACTATGGCTACACCTTC
CDR3aa: CASSSPRDKLLPNYGYTF

abundance: .
d_gene: TRBD1
j_gene: TRBJ2-1
v_gene: TRBV11-2
CDR3nt: TGTGCCAGCAGCGCTACAGGGGGCGCCGCCGTTGAGCAGTTCTTC
CDR3aa: CASSATGGAAVEQFF

abundance: .
d_gene: TRBD1
j_gene: TRBJ2-7
v_gene: TRBV11-1
CDR3nt: TGTGCCAGCAGCTTCGGACAGGGAGAACGCTACGAGCAGTACTTC
CDR3aa: CASSFGQGERYEQYF

abundance: .
d_gene: .
j_gene: TRBJ1-1
v_gene: TRBV29-1
CDR3nt: TGCAGCGTTTCCCAGTCGACAGAGAACACTGAAGCTTTCTTT
CDR3aa: CSVSQSTENTEAFF

abundance: .
d_gene: .
j_gene: TRBJ1-1
v_gene: TRBV7-2
CDR3nt: TGTGCCAGCAGCTTATGGCCCCCCGGGAACACTGAAGCTTTCTTT
CDR3aa: CASSLWPPGNTEAFF

abundance: .
d_gene: .
j_gene: TRBJ2-7
v_gene: TRBV6-6
CDR3nt: TGTGCCAGCAGTTACTCAGGGGGCTCCTACGAGCAGTACTTC
CDR3aa: CASSYSGGSYEQYF

abundance: .
d_gene: .
j_gene: TRBJ2-5
v_gene: TRBV7-2
CDR3nt: TGTGCCAGCAGCTTAATTGCAGGGGCGGTAGAGACCCAGTACTTC
CDR3aa: CASSLIAGAVETQYF

abundance: few
d_gene: .
j_gene: TRBJ2-1
v_gene: TRBV4-3
CDR3nt: TGCGCCAGCAGCCAAGTCAGAGGGCCAACCTACAATGAGCAGTTCTTC
CDR3aa: CASSQVRGPTYNEQFF

abundance: .
d_gene: TRBD1
j_gene: TRBJ1-1
v_gene: TRBV6-5
CDR3nt: TGTGCCAGCAGTGACGGACAGGGGCGCACTGAAGCTTTCTTT
CDR3aa: CASSDGQGRTEAFF

abundance: .
d_gene: .
j_gene: TRBJ2-7
v_gene: TRBV11-3
CDR3nt: TGTGCCAGCAGCTGGAGAGGAGGGGACGAGCAGTACTTC
CDR3aa: CASSWRGGDEQYF

abundance: few
d_gene: .
j_gene: TRBJ2-6
v_gene: TRBV4-3
CDR3nt: TGCGCCAGCAGCCAAGAGCCAGGGCAATCTGGGGCCAACGTCCTGACTTTC
CDR3aa: CASSQEPGQSGANVLTF

abundance: .
d_gene: .
j_gene: TRBJ2-2
v_gene: TRBV11-2
CDR3nt: TGTGCCAGCAGCTTAAGAGACTCCCTATCCGGGGAGCTGTTTTTT
CDR3aa: CASSLRDSLSGELFF

abundance: few
d_gene: TRBD1
j_gene: TRBJ2-7
v_gene: TRBV7-6
CDR3nt: TGTGCCAGCAGCTCCTTAGGACAGGAAAACTTTCCCTACGAGCAGTACTTC
CDR3aa: CASSSLGQENFPYEQYF

abundance: few
d_gene: TRBD1
j_gene: TRBJ1-1
v_gene: TRBV18
CDR3nt: TGTGCCAGCTCACCAAGCGGACAGGTGAACACTGAAGCTTTCTTT
CDR3aa: CASSPSGQVNTEAFF

abundance: .
d_gene: TRBD2
j_gene: TRBJ2-1
v_gene: TRBV18
CDR3nt: TGTGCCAGCTCACCGGCTAGCGGCCCACGAAATGAGCAGTTCTTC
CDR3aa: CASSPASGPRNEQFF

abundance: .
d_gene: .
j_gene: TRBJ2-2
v_gene: TRBV2
CDR3nt: TGTGCCAGCAGTGGGCCAGGGTTTACCGGGGAGCTGTTTTTT
CDR3aa: CASSGPGFTGELFF

abundance: few
d_gene: .
j_gene: TRBJ2-7
v_gene: TRBV27
CDR3nt: TGTGCCAGCAGTGGGGGATGGCGGGGTAAATACGAGCAGTACTTC
CDR3aa: CASSGGWRGKYEQYF

abundance: .
d_gene: TRBD1
j_gene: TRBJ2-5
v_gene: TRBV6-1
CDR3nt: TGTGCCAGCAGTGACAGGGGGCATCGAGAGACCCAGTACTTC
CDR3aa: CASSDRGHRETQYF

abundance: .
d_gene: TRBD1
j_gene: TRBJ1-4
v_gene: TRBV5-8
CDR3nt: TGTGCCAGCAGCTCGGGACAGCTTAATGAAAAACTGTTTTTT
CDR3aa: CASSSGQLNEKLFF

abundance: few
d_gene: .
j_gene: TRBJ2-1
v_gene: TRBV11-1
CDR3nt: TGTGCCAGCAGCCTCGGGCCGACGGGCAATGAGCAGTTCTTC
CDR3aa: CASSLGPTGNEQFF

abundance: few
d_gene: .
j_gene: TRBJ2-1
v_gene: TRBV5-1
CDR3nt: TGCGCCAGCAGCTTGGCCTTACTAGTGGGCGAGCAGTTCTTC
CDR3aa: CASSLALLVGEQFF

abundance: .
d_gene: .
j_gene: TRBJ1-2
v_gene: TRBV6-5
CDR3nt: TGTGCCAGCAGTTACTCGATTATCTCGGACTATGGCTACACCTTC
CDR3aa: CASSYSIISDYGYTF

abundance: few
d_gene: .
j_gene: TRBJ2-1
v_gene: TRBV29-1
CDR3nt: TGCAGCGCTACTACAGGGTACAATGAGCAGTTCTTC
CDR3aa: CSATTGYNEQFF

abundance: .
d_gene: .
j_gene: TRBJ2-3
v_gene: TRBV4-3
CDR3nt: TGCGCCAGCAGCCAAGGGAATGACCAGGATACGCAGTATTTT
CDR3aa: CASSQGNDQDTQYF

abundance: .
d_gene: .
j_gene: TRBJ2-7
v_gene: TRBV20-1
CDR3nt: TGCAGTGCTCCTATTACTAGCGAGCAGTACTTC
CDR3aa: CSAPITSEQYF

abundance: .
d_gene: .
j_gene: TRBJ2-5
v_gene: TRBV7-9
CDR3nt: TGTGCCAGCAGCTACCAGGACGGAGTCCAAGAGACCCAGTACTTC
CDR3aa: CASSYQDGVQETQYF

abundance: .
d_gene: .
j_gene: TRBJ2-5
v_gene: TRBV29-1
CDR3nt: TGCAGCGTTGTTTGGGGTTCCGCCGGGGCCCAGTACTTC
CDR3aa: CSVVWGSAGAQYF

abundance: .
d_gene: .
j_gene: TRBJ2-1
v_gene: TRBV4-2
CDR3nt: TGTGCCAGCGGAGGTGGGACTGGGTACAATGAGCAGTTCTTC
CDR3aa: CASGGGTGYNEQFF

abundance: few
d_gene: .
j_gene: TRBJ2-7
v_gene: TRBV18
CDR3nt: TGTGCCAGCTCACCAACCACCCTAGCCGGCGGAAAGCAGTACTTC
CDR3aa: CASSPTTLAGGKQYF

abundance: few
d_gene: TRBD2
j_gene: TRBJ2-2
v_gene: TRBV9
CDR3nt: TGTGCCAGCAGCGTAGGTCACGGGAGGGATACCGGGGAGCTGTTTTTT
CDR3aa: CASSVGHGRDTGELFF

abundance: .
d_gene: TRBD2
j_gene: TRBJ2-3
v_gene: TRBV28
CDR3nt: TGTGCCAGCATGAGGGGAGCGGGAGTTACAGATACGCAGTATTTT
CDR3aa: CASMRGAGVTDTQYF